A single sample gave rise to the 15 T cell receptor beta chains below, sequenced in a study of T cells in Graves' hyperthyroidism and ophthalmopathy. Regions amplified from RNA transcripts were the TCR beta CDR3 regions. The HTBI primer set served for first-round RT-PCR of the TCR CDR3. TCRdb independently ran MiXCR on the multiplex PCR reads; one entry per CDR3 protein. The data contain 250,000 to 300,000 distinct CDR3 sequences, more than 14% of them singletons. Sequencing was done on a sample of blood. The receptors originated from a woman aged 40 to 50 with Graves' hyperthyroidism that later progressed to Graves' ophthalmopathy.

This clonotype has a single count. Germline is not matched at one junction end, which may reflect a read error. V and J are TRBV10-2 and TRBJ2-3, with D maybe TRBD1 (6 bases). Germline assignment: CDR1 WSHSY and CDR2 SAAADI. This CDR3 has 14 residues. The CDR3 is CASNGERDTDAQYF. The CDR3 bases are TGCGCCAGCAATGGTGAAAGGGACACAGATGCGCAGTATTTT.

This clonotype appeared many times. This chain connects TRBV2 to TRBJ2-1, with D unclear. Per the germline V gene, CDR1 is SNHLY and CDR2 is FYNNEI. This CDR3 contains 12 residues. The V and J ends lost 3 bases and 9 bases respectively, with 9 bases between them. CDR3 sequence (DNA): TGTGCCAGCAGTGACGTGGTTCTTGAGCAGTTCTTC. Its translation is CASSDVVLEQFF.

This clonotype has only a few counts. This sequence joins TRBV30 and TRBJ1-1; tentatively, D is TRBD1 (6 bases). Looked up from germline, CDR1 is GTSNPN and CDR2 is SVGIG (reference sequence). This CDR3 is 14 amino acids long. V dropped 5 bases and J dropped 5 bases, with 18 bases sitting between them. In DNA form, the CDR3 reads TGTGCCTGGGGAATGGGGGGGGCAGGGACTGAAGCTTTCTTT. This sequence encodes CAWGMGGAGTEAFF.

This clonotype was seen at least ten times. The genes are TRBV2 and TRBJ2-2; D gene unclear. This CDR3 has 12 amino acids. The V gene lost 6 bases and the J gene lost 6 bases, with 8 bases spanning the gap. Germline CDR1 and CDR2: SNHLY and FYNNEI. CDR3 bases: TGTGCCAGCAGGGTTTTTGCCGGGGAGCTGTTTTTT. As protein: CASRVFAGELFF.

This clonotype has a handful of counts. The rearrangement links TRBV25-1 to TRBJ1-2; D is ambiguous. Trimming cost V 4 bases and J 6 bases, with 6 bases left between them. From germline, CDR1 is MGHDK and CDR2 SYGVNS. This CDR3 contains 11 residues. CDR3: CASSGLDGYTF. CDR3 coding DNA: TGTGCCAGCAGTGGACTGGATGGCTACACCTTC.

This clonotype was observed many times. CDR3 in DNA: TGTGCCAGCAGCGCCGGACAGGGGGCTAACAATCAAGAGACCCAGTACTTC. Encoded protein: CASSAGQGANNQETQYF. The rearrangement joins TRBV5-8 to TRBJ2-5, with TRBD1 matching 11 bases. Germline lookup yields CDR1 SGHTS and CDR2 YDEGEE. V lost 4 bases to trimming and J lost 2 bases; unmatched junction nucleotides: 10. CDR3 length: 17 amino acids.

This clonotype appeared a single time. This chain connects TRBV28 to TRBJ1-5, with 8 bases that match TRBD1. From germline, CDR1 is MDHEN and CDR2 SYDVKM. This CDR3 is built from 14 residues. V trimming: 5 bases; J trimming: 4 bases; junction bases outside the gene matches: 4. CDR3: CASSGGQANQPQHF. The CDR3 DNA sequence: TGTGCCAGCAGTGGGGGACAGGCAAATCAGCCCCAGCATTTT.

This clonotype was counted many times. The chain is built from TRBV6-1 and TRBJ2-3, with TRBD1 matching over 9 bases. V shed 6 bases, J shed 3 bases, and the junction held 4 bases outside the gene matches. The V gene's germline CDR1 is MNHNS and CDR2 SASEGT. This CDR3 contains 14 residues. The CDR3 DNA follows: TGTGCCAGCAGGTGGGGACAGGGAACAGATACGCAGTATTTT. It yields the protein CASRWGQGTDTQYF.

Ten or more counts support this clonotype. J is TRBJ2-1 and V is TRBV3-1; 11 bases align to TRBD2. Germline CDR1 reads LGHDT; CDR2 reads YNNKEL (reference sequence). V was clipped by 1 base and J by 3 bases; unmatched bases: 8. The CDR3 covers 18 residues. CDR3 sequence: CASSQGRLAGLRYNEQFF. The CDR3 DNA follows: TGTGCCAGCAGCCAAGGCCGACTAGCGGGACTCCGCTACAATGAGCAGTTCTTC.

This clonotype appeared many times. The V call is TRBV28, the J call TRBJ1-6; D ambiguous. Trimming shortened V by 3 bases and J by 7 bases, and 4 bases separated the two germline ends. CDR1 and CDR2 from the germline V gene are MDHEN and SYDVKM. The CDR3 consists of 12 residues. CDR3 sequence reads: CASSFPNSPLHF. DNA for the CDR3: TGTGCCAGCAGTTTCCCCAATTCACCCCTCCACTTT.

This clonotype was seen repeatedly, ten times or more. The chain has TRBV20-1 and TRBJ2-1; 12 bases match TRBD2. The CDR3 sequence is 15 residues long. The trim removed 3 bases at V and 3 bases at J, leaving 3 bases unmatched. Per the germline V gene, CDR1 is DFQATT and CDR2 is SNEGSKA (reference sequence). This CDR3 is CSASLAGGVYNEQFF. The CDR3 DNA reads TGCAGTGCTAGCCTAGCGGGAGGGGTCTACAATGAGCAGTTCTTC.

This clonotype has just a few counts. The genes are TRBV29-1 and TRBJ2-1; 10 positions match TRBD2. V shed 4 bases, J shed 7 bases, and the junction held 7 bases outside the gene matches. This CDR3 has 14 amino acids. The germline gives CDR1 SQVTM, CDR2 ANQGSEA. CDR3 DNA: TGCAGCGTTGGGCTAGCGGGAGTCTATAATGAGCAGTTCTTC. Translating it yields CSVGLAGVYNEQFF.

This clonotype was counted many times. This sequence joins TRBV3-1 and TRBJ2-4, with D perhaps TRBD2 (6 bases). The V end lost 0 bases, the J end lost 5 bases, and 11 bases lay between the germline ends. Germline V lookup: CDR1 LGHDT, CDR2 YNNKEL (reference sequence). The CDR3 consists of 15 residues. CDR3 sequence: CASSQDGGRENIQYF. The CDR3, as DNA: TGTGCCAGCAGCCAAGACGGGGGACGTGAAAACATTCAGTACTTC.

This clonotype was seen repeatedly, ten times or more. This chain links TRBV30 with TRBJ1-6, with no clear D. Trimming took off 1 base at V and 9 bases at J, with 13 bases between the two ends. The CDR3 runs 14 residues. The germline V gene has CDR1 GTSNPN and CDR2 SVGIG (reference sequence). Here the CDR3 DNA reads TGTGCCTGGAGTGCGGACGCGCTTATTTCACCCCTCCACTTT. Its protein product is CAWSADALISPLHF.

This clonotype appeared many times. V and J are TRBV28 and TRBJ2-7; perhaps D is TRBD1 or TRBD2 (5 bases each). The CDR3 totals 15 residues. Germline V gene data show CDR1 as MDHEN and CDR2 as SYDVKM. The germline V and J ends were trimmed by 1 base and 3 bases, with 13 bases remaining between them. The CDR3 is CASSLLGVRDYEQYF. The CDR3 nucleotides read TGTGCCAGCAGTTTATTGGGGGTCAGAGACTACGAGCAGTACTTC.